This T cell receptor (beta chain) was retrieved from a study of cytomegalovirus exposure and HLA in healthy donors. The CDR3 is made up of 15 amino acids. Germline trimming cut 3 bases from V and 7 bases from J; bases unmatched to any gene: 11. In germline, CDR1 is MNHNS, CDR2 SASEGT. The table came from immunoSEQ multiplex PCR; TCRdb's copy has only in-frame clones and leaves some out. This table has roughly 130,000 clones, around nine tenths appearing once. The gene calls are TRBV6-1 and TRBJ2-7; 8 nucleotides line up with TRBD1. The sequencing input was PBMCs. The sequence was collected from a man aged 30-40 years in good health and CMV-seronegative. CDR3 sequence (DNA): TGTGCCAGCAGTGACTTCCAGGGGGCGGTAGGGGAGCAGTACTTC. Its translation: CASSDFQGAVGEQYF.